This T cell receptor beta chain was sequenced during a study of molecular identifiers for immune sequencing clone quantification. TCRdb itself ran the PCR reads through MiXCR, one entry per CDR3 protein. The sample has about half a million distinct CDR3 sequences, roughly 26% seen once. Libraries of naive CD8 cells were prepared from approximately 20,000 to 980,000 sorted cells using 10%, 30% or 50% RNA. With regard to this clonotype: Its cognate antigen is unknown. A much larger clone differs from this one at a single base, so this may be a read error.

General observations from the study: Even with around 1 million naive cells present, spiked Jurkat TCR RNA from one cell was reportedly detectable. Clone sizes that are highly expanded could be underestimated when identical TCR molecules share a barcode.

CDR3 size: 15 residues. Germline-derived CDR1 and CDR2 are SGDLS and YYNGEE. Trimming removed 4 bases from V and 2 bases from J; junction bases left unmatched: 7. J is TRBJ2-3 and V is TRBV9, with 7 bases fitting TRBD1. Sample: naive CD8+ T cells from blood, with Jurkat cell RNA spiked in. Subset: FACS-sorted CD8+CD4-CCR7+CD45RA+ naive T cells. The sequence was obtained from a human donor in good health. Some libraries in this study had Jurkat cell RNA spiked in. The CDR3 loop is CASSIRDSLTDTQYF. The CDR3 coding sequence is TGTGCCAGCAGCATCCGGGACAGCCTCACAGATACGCAGTATTTT.